This T cell receptor (beta chain) was sequenced during a study of shared clonotypes between healthy human individuals. Study observations and caveats: A handful of donors had around 5.2% of their naive CD4 clonotypes in common.

TCRdb's copy holds only in-frame clones and misses some; the assay was immunoSEQ multiplex PCR. The sample gives roughly 2.2 million clones, just under 95% of which show up once; 0.37% is in the top ten. In regard to this clone: The antigen is undetermined.

The CDR3 spans 16 residues. Germline lookup yields CDR1 MDHEN and CDR2 SYDVKM. The V and J ends lost 7 bases and 4 bases, in that order; junction bases with no gene match: 9. The specimen sequenced was naive CD4+ T cells from PBMCs. Regarding subset: CD45RA+ positively selected. The J gene is TRBJ2-3, the V gene TRBV28; 12 bases agree with TRBD1. The TCR was taken from a young man in good health. Some clones in this sample may be carry-over from other donors' samples. CDR3 sequence (DNA): TGTGCCAGCAAAAAAGCAGGGACAGGGGGCCCAGATACGCAGTATTTT. It translates to CASKKAGTGGPDTQYF.